This is a list of T cell receptor beta chains from one sample in a study of identical twins' blood T cells. One entry per CDR3 protein results from TCRdb running MiXCR on the 5' RACE reads. Of fewer than 450,000 distinct CDR3 sequences in the sample, roughly 31% were seen once. The specimen sequenced was PBMCs. The receptors derive from a woman aged 18-55 years in good health. Each CDR3 is given with its conserved first and last residue. D genes are given only for firm matches. Only part of the rows carry a size: once, few, many, or a class if the clone is expanded.

cdr3_aa	cdr3_nt	clone_size	d_call	j_call	v_call
CASSEGGYSTDTQYF	TGTGCCAGCAGTGAAGGGGGGTACAGCACAGATACGCAGTATTTT	few	NA	TRBJ2-3	TRBV2
CASSSGELFF	TGTGCCAGCAGCTCCGGGGAGCTGTTTTTT	many	NA	TRBJ2-2	TRBV7-9
CASSFRWDQHF	TGTGCCAGCAGTTTTCGGTGGGATCAGCATTTT	many	NA	TRBJ1-5	TRBV28
CASSTAQGHEAFF	TGTGCCAGCAGTACCGCCCAGGGACACGAAGCTTTCTTT	NA	NA	TRBJ1-1	TRBV6-5
CASLRQGTYGYTF	TGTGCCAGCCTCCGGCAGGGAACCTATGGCTACACCTTC	NA	NA	TRBJ1-2	TRBV16
CASELAGSTDTQYF	TGTGCCAGCGAGCTTGCGGGGAGCACAGATACGCAGTATTTT	few	NA	TRBJ2-3	TRBV7-9
CASSQDRSTEAFF	TGTGCCAGCAGCCAAGATCGTAGCACTGAAGCTTTCTTT	few	NA	TRBJ1-1	TRBV14
CASSQDVGSPLYEQYF	TGTGCCAGCAGCCAAGATGTGGGCAGCCCTCTCTACGAGCAGTACTTC	NA	NA	TRBJ2-7	TRBV14
CSAIRGNNEQFF	TGCAGTGCTATCCGGGGAAACAATGAGCAGTTCTTC	few	NA	TRBJ2-1	TRBV20-1
CASSLILAGPTDTQYF	TGTGCCAGCAGCTTAATTCTAGCGGGCCCCACAGATACGCAGTATTTT	many	TRBD2	TRBJ2-3	TRBV11-2
CSARGVIGNQSQHF	TGCAGTGCTAGAGGGGTAATTGGCAATCAGTCCCAGCATTTT	NA	NA	TRBJ1-5	TRBV20-1
CASSSENSYEQYF	TGTGCCAGCAGCTCTGAAAATTCCTACGAGCAGTACTTC	NA	NA	TRBJ2-7	TRBV7-8
CSASEARADQPQHF	TGCAGTGCTAGTGAGGCCAGGGCTGACCAGCCCCAGCATTTT	NA	NA	TRBJ1-5	TRBV20-1
CASRATGTGFVGYTF	TGTGCCAGCAGGGCCACCGGGACAGGGTTTGTTGGCTACACCTTC	NA	TRBD1	TRBJ1-2	TRBV19
CATTGLAGVYNEQFF	TGTGCCACCACGGGACTAGCGGGGGTGTACAATGAGCAGTTCTTC	NA	TRBD2	TRBJ2-1	TRBV19
CASSYSTGGGGGELFF	TGTGCCAGCAGTTACTCGACGGGAGGAGGGGGCGGGGAGCTGTTTTTT	NA	NA	TRBJ2-2	TRBV6-5
CASSQAAGTAYNEQFF	TGTGCCAGCAGCCAAGCCGCGGGGACTGCCTACAATGAGCAGTTCTTC	NA	NA	TRBJ2-1	TRBV4-2
CATSTATYNEQLF	TGCGCCACCTCGACCGCCACCTACAATGAGCAGTTATTC	NA	NA	TRBJ2-1	TRBV5-1
CASSQNRGETQYF	TGCGCCAGCAGCCAGAACAGGGGAGAGACCCAGTACTTC	NA	TRBD1	TRBJ2-5	TRBV4-3